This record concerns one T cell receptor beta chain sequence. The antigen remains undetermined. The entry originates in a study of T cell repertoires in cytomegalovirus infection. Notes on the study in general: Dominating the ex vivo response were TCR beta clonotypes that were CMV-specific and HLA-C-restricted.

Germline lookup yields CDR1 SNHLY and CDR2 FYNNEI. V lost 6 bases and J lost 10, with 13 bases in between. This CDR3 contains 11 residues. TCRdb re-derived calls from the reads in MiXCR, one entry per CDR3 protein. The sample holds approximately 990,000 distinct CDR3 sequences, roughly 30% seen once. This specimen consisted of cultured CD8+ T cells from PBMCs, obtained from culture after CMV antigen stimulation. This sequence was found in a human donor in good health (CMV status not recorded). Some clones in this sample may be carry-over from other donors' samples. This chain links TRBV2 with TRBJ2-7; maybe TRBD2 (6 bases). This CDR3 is CASRGVGGQYF. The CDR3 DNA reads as TGTGCCAGCAGGGGAGTGGGGGGACAGTACTTC.